Each of the 26 T cell receptor beta chains below was sequenced from the same sample in a study of T cells after yellow fever vaccination. TCRdb recomputed calls from the 5' RACE reads with MiXCR, one row per CDR3 protein. The sample shows 150,000 to 200,000 distinct CDR3 sequences, roughly 8.8% of them seen only once. The specimen was CD8+ T cells sorted from PBMCs, collected 45 days after the yellow fever booster vaccination. These receptors all stem from a man younger than 35 who received the YFV17D yellow fever vaccine.

The chain employs TRBV4-3 and TRBJ2-3, with 8 bases aligning to TRBD2. V shed 0 bases, J shed 5 bases, and the junction held 10 bases outside the gene matches. Germline lookup yields CDR1 LGHNA and CDR2 YSLEER. This CDR3 spans 17 amino acids. The CDR3 sequence is CASSQELVQRGLDTQYF. The CDR3 DNA sequence: TGCGCCAGCAGCCAAGAATTGGTTCAGCGGGGGTTAGATACGCAGTATTTT.

The chain combines TRBV29-1 with TRBJ2-5; TRBD2 might be the D (6 bases). Trimming left V 5 bases short and J 5 bases short, with 18 bases between. The CDR3 consists of 14 residues. Germline-derived CDR1 and CDR2 are SQVTM and ANQGSEA. As DNA, the CDR3 is TGCAGCGTTACGCAAGCGGGTCAGCTGGAGACCCAGTACTTC. Protein sequence: CSVTQAGQLETQYF.

This clonotype was picked up a small number of times. The chain employs TRBV7-9 and TRBJ1-5; 9 bases line up with TRBD1. The CDR3 has 15 residues. J lost 4 bases, V lost 5 bases, and 6 bases had no gene match. The germline gives CDR1 SEHNR, CDR2 FQNEAQ (reference sequence). CDR3 sequence reads: CASSPTGQGNQPQHF. CDR3 coding DNA: TGTGCCAGCAGCCCTACCGGACAGGGGAATCAGCCCCAGCATTTT. Full variable domain (outside the CDR3, taken from reference TRBV7-9 and TRBJ1-5): DTGVSQNPRHKITKRGQNVTFRCDPISEHNRLYWYRQTLGQGPEFLTYFQNEAQLEKSRLLSDRFSAERPKGSFSTLEIQRTEQGDSAMYLCASSPTGQGNQPQHFGDGTRLSIL.

The chain combines TRBV5-6 with TRBJ1-5; D gene uncertain. Trimming left V 4 bases short and J 8 bases short, with 10 bases between. CDR1 is SGHDT and CDR2 is YYEEEE in the germline V gene. The CDR3 runs to 12 residues. The CDR3 DNA is TGTGCCAGCAGCAAAGGTGTGGAGCCCCAGCATTTT. Translation gives CASSKGVEPQHF.

This clonotype was seen many times. V is TRBV4-2 and J is TRBJ2-1; tentative D call: TRBD1 (6 bases). V was cut by 1 base and J by 5 bases, with 15 bases left in between. Germline assignment: CDR1 LGHNA and CDR2 YNFKEQ. This CDR3 is built from 16 residues. The CDR3 loop is CASSQASSGTHNEQFF. CDR3 sequence (DNA): TGTGCCAGCAGCCAAGCGTCTTCAGGGACACACAATGAGCAGTTCTTC.

At least ten counts were recorded for this clonotype. V gene TRBV30 combines with J gene TRBJ2-4, with D unresolved. With 5 bases removed from V and 0 bases from J, the gap between germline ends came to 2 bases. The V gene's germline CDR1 is GTSNPN and CDR2 SVGIG (reference sequence). This CDR3 spans 11 amino acids. The CDR3 nucleotides read TGTGCCTGGGGAGCCAAAAACATTCAGTACTTC. It translates to CAWGAKNIQYF.

In its sample, this clonotype was seen many times. The chain employs TRBV6-2 or TRBV6-3 and TRBJ2-1, with a tentative D call TRBD1 (5 bases). The V and J ends lost 0 bases and 10 bases respectively, with 19 bases between them. CDR1 is MNHEY and CDR2 is SVGEGT in the germline V gene. The CDR3 is 16 amino acids. Here the CDR3 DNA reads TGTGCCAGCAGTTACTCGATGCAGGGTGGTTCATGGGAGCAGTTCTTC. Translating gives CASSYSMQGGSWEQFF.

The table lists this clonotype with many counts. The chain combines TRBV27 with TRBJ1-6; 7 bases agree with TRBD1. This CDR3 is 13 amino acids long. Germline values: CDR1 MNHEY, CDR2 SMNVEV (reference sequence). V shed 8 bases, J shed 7 bases, and the junction held 5 bases outside the gene matches. CDR3 DNA: TGTGCCAGCTCCAGGGGGTTAAATTCACCCCTCCACTTT. Amino acid sequence: CASSRGLNSPLHF.

The chain is built from TRBV27 and TRBJ1-5, with D hard to call. There are 14 residues in the CDR3. The ends were cut back, 3 bases at V and 6 bases at J, with 12 bases in the middle. CDR1 and CDR2 from the germline V gene are MNHEY and SMNVEV (reference sequence). The CDR3 DNA follows: TGTGCCAGCAGTTTCAAGGGAGATGGTCAGCCCCAGCATTTT. As protein: CASSFKGDGQPQHF.

This clonotype was detected a few times. This chain uses TRBV7-9 with TRBJ1-1; D is perhaps TRBD1 (5 bases). Germline-derived CDR1 and CDR2 are SEHNR and FQNEAQ (reference sequence). This CDR3 comprises 13 residues. The V end lost 6 bases, the J end lost 8 bases, and 16 bases lay between the germline ends. The CDR3 sequence: CASRRRDHTEAFF. The CDR3 DNA sequence: TGTGCCAGCAGGCGCCGGGACCATACAGAAGCTTTCTTT.

The chain recombines TRBV5-1 with TRBJ1-2, with TRBD1 matching 9 bases. J lost 7 bases, V lost 2 bases, and 12 bases had no gene match. CDR1 and CDR2 from the germline V gene are SGHRS and YFSETQ. The CDR3 has 16 residues. DNA of the CDR3: TGCGCCAGCAGCTTACTGCCGGGACAGGGAAATGGTGGCTACACCTTC. It codes for CASSLLPGQGNGGYTF.

The chain couples TRBV20-1 to TRBJ1-6; a weak D match, TRBD1 (5 bases). Per the germline V gene, CDR1 is DFQATT and CDR2 is SNEGSKA (reference sequence). The CDR3 covers 14 residues. V lost 6 bases to trimming and J lost 4 bases, with 13 bases between them. The CDR3 bases are TGCAGTGCCCCCTGGGGACGGTATAATTCACCCCTCCACTTT. It specifies CSAPWGRYNSPLHF.

This clonotype was observed a handful of times. The rearrangement links TRBV4-3 to TRBJ2-2; 8 bases line up with TRBD2. J lost 2 bases, V lost 3 bases, and 11 bases had no gene match. Germline CDR1 LGHNA, CDR2 YSLEER. The CDR3 is 18 residues long. The DNA of the CDR3 is TGCGCCAGCAGCCACCTCGGGAGGGGGATGTCTAACACCGGGGAGCTGTTTTTT. Translated, it gives CASSHLGRGMSNTGELFF.

This clonotype was counted a few times. This chain connects TRBV4-3 to TRBJ1-1, with D possibly being TRBD1 (5 bases). V lost 3 bases to trimming and J lost 7 bases, with 12 bases between them. The CDR3 length is 13 residues. Germline values: CDR1 LGHNA, CDR2 YSLEER. The DNA for the CDR3 is TGCGCCAGCAGCCACAAGGCGGGGGGTGAAGCTTTCTTT. This codes for CASSHKAGGEAFF.

This rearrangement joins TRBV19 to TRBJ2-2, with 12 bases fitting TRBD2. V was clipped by 1 base and J by 1 base; unmatched bases: 7. The CDR3 sequence is 19 residues long. Germline-derived CDR1 and CDR2 are LNHDA and SQIVND (reference sequence). The CDR3 region has the DNA TGTGCCAGTAGTATAGGACTAGCGGGGGCCCCGTGGAACACCGGGGAGCTGTTTTTT. This translates into CASSIGLAGAPWNTGELFF.

The sample holds a few counts of this clonotype. The rearrangement links TRBV6-2 or TRBV6-3 to TRBJ2-7; unclear D gene. Trimming took 0 bases from V and 2 from J, leaving 8 bases between them. This CDR3 has 14 amino acids. The germline V gene encodes CDR1 MNHEY and CDR2 SVGEGT. The CDR3 protein is CASSYSGQTYEQYV. The CDR3 DNA sequence: TGTGCCAGCAGTTACTCTGGGCAGACCTACGAGCAGTACGTC.

V usage is TRBV7-9 and J usage is TRBJ1-6; the D is unclear. Trimming removed 1 base at V and 4 bases at J, with 5 bases between. There are 14 residues in the CDR3. The germline V gene has CDR1 SEHNR and CDR2 FQNEAQ (reference sequence). CDR3 protein: CASSLGKYNSPLHF. In DNA form, the CDR3 reads TGTGCCAGCAGCTTAGGCAAATATAATTCACCCCTCCACTTT.

This clonotype was seen a handful of times. The genes are TRBV20-1 and TRBJ2-1; perhaps TRBD1 as D (6 bases). Germline V gene lookup returns CDR1 DFQATT and CDR2 SNEGSKA (reference sequence). V gave up 1 base and J gave up 7 bases, with 20 bases separating them. This CDR3 region has 16 residues. CDR3 loop: CSARGPPGQPPNEQFF. The CDR3 DNA reads TGCAGTGCTAGAGGTCCTCCGGGACAACCCCCGAATGAGCAGTTCTTC.

This clonotype has just a few counts. J is TRBJ1-5 and V is TRBV24-1; no firm D call. V lost 5 bases to trimming and J lost 3 bases, with 7 bases between them. The CDR3 totals 13 residues. CDR1 and CDR2 (germline): KGHDR, SFDVKD. CDR3 amino acids: CATSAGNNQPQHF. Here the CDR3 DNA reads TGTGCCACCAGTGCGGGGAACAATCAGCCCCAGCATTTT.

There are a few counts of this clonotype. This chain links TRBV11-2 with TRBJ1-1; D is unclear. Germline V gives CDR1 SGHAT, CDR2 FQNNGV. V was cut by 1 base and J by 4 bases, with 1 base left in between. The CDR3 totals 11 residues. This CDR3 is CASSLVTEAFF. Here the CDR3 DNA reads TGTGCCAGCAGCTTAGTCACTGAAGCTTTCTTT.

V gene TRBV28 combines with J gene TRBJ1-2, with 9 nucleotides matching TRBD1. The germline V gene has CDR1 MDHEN and CDR2 SYDVKM. The CDR3 has 14 residues. V was pared by 6 bases and J by 2 bases, with 4 bases of the junction left unmatched. Written as DNA, the CDR3 is TGTGCCAGCAGCACAGGGGGCCCAAACTATGGCTACACCTTC. Residues: CASSTGGPNYGYTF.

This chain links TRBV5-5 with TRBJ2-3; 9 bases match TRBD1. Germline V gene sequence: CDR1 SGHKS, CDR2 YYEKEE (reference sequence). Trimming took 4 bases from V and 5 from J; bases not matched to a gene: 8. The CDR3 extends over 15 amino acids. CDR3 in DNA: TGTGCCAGCAGCCCTCCGGGACAGGGACTAGATACGCAGTATTTT. This translates into CASSPPGQGLDTQYF. The whole variable domain, remainder taken from reference TRBV5-5 and TRBJ2-3, is DAGVTQSPTHLIKTRGQQVTLRCSPISGHKSVSWYQQVLGQGPQFIFQYYEKEERGRGNFPDRFSARQFPNYSSELNVNALLLGDSALYLCASSPPGQGLDTQYFGPGTRLTVL.

This clonotype was observed a handful of times. The V call is TRBV12-3 or TRBV12-4, the J call TRBJ1-1; D remains ambiguous. The CDR3 covers 11 residues. V was clipped by 6 bases and J by 7 bases, with 9 bases between them. CDR3 in amino acids: CASSYNGEAFF. The CDR3 bases are TGTGCCAGCAGCTACAACGGTGAAGCTTTCTTT.

This clonotype appeared many times. The chain is built from TRBV5-5 and TRBJ2-1; no definite D call. This CDR3 has 13 residues. Germline assignment: CDR1 SGHKS and CDR2 YYEKEE (reference sequence). The V gene lost 5 bases and the J gene lost 3 bases, with 9 bases spanning the gap. The CDR3 nucleotides read TGTGCCAGCAGTTCGCCTGGCTACAATGAGCAGTTCTTC. This translates into CASSSPGYNEQFF.

This clonotype has more than one count but fewer than ten. The gene calls are TRBV6-2 or TRBV6-3 and TRBJ1-1; possible D gene TRBD1, 6 bases. The germline V gene has CDR1 MNHEY and CDR2 SVGEGT. This CDR3 has 12 amino acids. The V end lost 3 bases, the J end lost 7 bases, and 9 bases lay between the germline ends. CDR3 DNA sequence: TGTGCCAGCAGTTATAACAGGGATGAAGCTTTCTTT. Protein product: CASSYNRDEAFF.

This clonotype showed up just a few times. CDR3 bases: TGTGCCAGCAGCTCAGGGGGCGCGAGCACTGAAGCTTTCTTT. As protein: CASSSGGASTEAFF. The rearrangement links TRBV7-2 to TRBJ1-1; 8 bases agree with TRBD1. Germline V CDR1 and CDR2: SGHTA, FQGNSA. The CDR3 covers 14 residues. With V trimmed by 4 bases and J by 4 bases, 5 bases remained unmatched.